This T cell receptor beta chain stems from a study of blood T cell repertoires in COVID-19. The CDR3 runs 15 residues. Per the germline V gene, CDR1 is SGHRS and CDR2 is YFSETQ. V was clipped by 1 base and J by 1 base; unmatched bases: 3. Some clones are missing from TCRdb's copy, which holds only in-frame ones; the method was immunoSEQ multiplex PCR. Among around 130,000 clones listed, around 89% were seen once. The rearrangement uses TRBV5-1 and TRBJ1-1; 8 nucleotides line up with TRBD1. Sample: peripheral blood. The TCR originated in a man aged 50 or older with active or convalescent COVID-19. The CDR3: CASSLRDRTNTEAFF. CDR3 bases: TGCGCCAGCAGCTTGCGGGACAGGACGAACACTGAAGCTTTCTTT. The whole variable domain, filled in from reference TRBV5-1 and TRBJ1-1, reads KAGVTQTPRYLIKTRGQQVTLSCSPISGHRSVSWYQQTPGQGLQFLFEYFSETQRNKGNFPGRFSGRQFSNSRSEMNVSTLELGDSALYLCASSLRDRTNTEAFFGQGTRLTVV.